This T cell receptor (beta chain) was recorded in a study of cytomegalovirus exposure and HLA in healthy donors. This CDR3 is 14 amino acids long. V was clipped by 1 base and J by 5 bases, with 11 bases between them. Germline CDR1 is LGHNA and CDR2 is YSLEER. This clone appeared a few times. The antigen is unknown. General observations from the study: Three CMV-associated chains proved CMV antigen-specific in vitro. Previously analyzed data showed that most TCR beta V segments were productive at a frequency of about 87% or about 30%.

60 Vbeta and 13 Jbeta primers were used in PCR. The table came from immunoSEQ multiplex PCR; TCRdb's copy has only in-frame clones and leaves some out. The sample holds 110,000 or so clones, roughly 80% seen once. What was sequenced was PBMCs. J is TRBJ2-5 and V is TRBV4-3; D gene unclear. The receptor comes from a woman in her fifties or sixties in good health and CMV-seropositive. The CDR3 protein is CASSQVGLRETQYF. The CDR3 DNA reads TGCGCCAGCAGCCAAGTGGGCCTTAGGGAGACCCAGTACTTC.